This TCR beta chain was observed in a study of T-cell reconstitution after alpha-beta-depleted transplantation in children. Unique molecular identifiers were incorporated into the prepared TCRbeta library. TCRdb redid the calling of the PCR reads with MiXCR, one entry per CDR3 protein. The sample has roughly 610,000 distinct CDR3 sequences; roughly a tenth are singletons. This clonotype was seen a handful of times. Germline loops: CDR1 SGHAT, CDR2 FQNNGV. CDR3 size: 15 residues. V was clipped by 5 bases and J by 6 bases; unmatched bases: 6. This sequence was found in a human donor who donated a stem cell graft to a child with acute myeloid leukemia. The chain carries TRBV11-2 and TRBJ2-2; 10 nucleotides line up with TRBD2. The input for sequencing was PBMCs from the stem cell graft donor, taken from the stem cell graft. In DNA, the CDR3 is TGTGCCAGCAGCCTACTAGCGGGATTAGCCGGGGAGCTGTTTTTT. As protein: CASSLLAGLAGELFF.